The clone carrying this T cell receptor beta chain was picked up a small number of times. The antigen is not known. These data belong to a study of response to subunit inactivated influenza vaccine. Study outcomes and limitations: Authors suggested each seasonal influenza vaccination recruits few new T cells.

MiXCR, run by TCRdb on the RT-PCR reads, gives a single entry per CDR3 protein. Found here are about 800,000 distinct CDR3 sequences, around 21% of them singletons; the top ten hold 10%. V dropped 4 bases and J dropped 2; count of bases not matched to a gene: 6. Looked up from germline, CDR1 is DFQATT and CDR2 is SNEGSKA (reference sequence). The CDR3 runs 14 residues. Specimen: PBMCs from blood, collected roughly 5 days after vaccination. This sequence originates from a man aged 45-60 years who received an inactivated influenza vaccine. The V and J genes are TRBV20-1 and TRBJ2-7; 9 bases line up with TRBD1. The CDR3 loop reads CSAIEQGAAYEQYF. The CDR3 nucleotides read TGCAGTGCTATTGAACAGGGGGCAGCCTACGAGCAGTACTTC.